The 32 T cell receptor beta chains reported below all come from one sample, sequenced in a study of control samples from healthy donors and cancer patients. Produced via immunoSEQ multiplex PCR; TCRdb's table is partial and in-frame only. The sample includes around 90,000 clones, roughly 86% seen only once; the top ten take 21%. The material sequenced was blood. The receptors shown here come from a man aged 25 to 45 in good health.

The CDR3 reads CASSLTEGNSPLHF. CDR3 nucleotide sequence: TGCGCCAGCAGCCTAACAGAGGGGAATTCACCCCTCCACTTT. The chain is built from TRBV5-1 and TRBJ1-6; possible D gene TRBD1, 5 bases. CDR3 size: 14 residues. Germline CDR1 SGHRS, CDR2 YFSETQ. V shed 4 bases and J shed 7 bases, with 12 bases lying between them.

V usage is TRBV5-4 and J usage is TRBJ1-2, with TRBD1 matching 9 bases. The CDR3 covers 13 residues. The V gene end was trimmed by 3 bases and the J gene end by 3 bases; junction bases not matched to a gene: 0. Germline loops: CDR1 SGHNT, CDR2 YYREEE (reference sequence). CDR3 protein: CASSWDRDYGYTF. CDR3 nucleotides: TGTGCCAGCAGCTGGGACAGGGACTATGGCTACACCTTC.

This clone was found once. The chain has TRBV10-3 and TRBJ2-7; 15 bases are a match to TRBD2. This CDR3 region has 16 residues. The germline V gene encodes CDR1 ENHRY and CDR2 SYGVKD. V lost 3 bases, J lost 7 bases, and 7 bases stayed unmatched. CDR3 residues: CAISDPGLAGGREQYF. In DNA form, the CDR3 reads TGTGCCATCAGTGACCCGGGACTAGCGGGGGGTCGAGAGCAGTACTTC.

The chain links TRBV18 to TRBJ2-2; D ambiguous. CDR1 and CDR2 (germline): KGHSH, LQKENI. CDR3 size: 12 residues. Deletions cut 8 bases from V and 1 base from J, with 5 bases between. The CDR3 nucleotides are TGTGCCAGCCAGGAGAACACCGGGGAGCTGTTTTTT. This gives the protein CASQENTGELFF.

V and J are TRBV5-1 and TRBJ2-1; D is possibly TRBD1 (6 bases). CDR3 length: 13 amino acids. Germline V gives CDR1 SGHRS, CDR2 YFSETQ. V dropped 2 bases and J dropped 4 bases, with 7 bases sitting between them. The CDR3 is CASSLTGYNEQFF. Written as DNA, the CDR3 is TGCGCCAGCAGCTTAACAGGGTACAATGAGCAGTTCTTC. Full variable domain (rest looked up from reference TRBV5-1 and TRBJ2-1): KAGVTQTPRYLIKTRGQQVTLSCSPISGHRSVSWYQQTPGQGLQFLFEYFSETQRNKGNFPGRFSGRQFSNSRSEMNVSTLELGDSALYLCASSLTGYNEQFFGPGTRLTVL.

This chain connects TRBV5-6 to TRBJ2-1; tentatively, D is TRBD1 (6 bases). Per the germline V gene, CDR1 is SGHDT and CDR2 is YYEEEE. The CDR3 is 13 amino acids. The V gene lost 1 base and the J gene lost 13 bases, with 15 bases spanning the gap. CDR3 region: CASSLTGTPFQFF. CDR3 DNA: TGTGCCAGCAGCTTGACCGGGACACCCTTTCAGTTCTTC.

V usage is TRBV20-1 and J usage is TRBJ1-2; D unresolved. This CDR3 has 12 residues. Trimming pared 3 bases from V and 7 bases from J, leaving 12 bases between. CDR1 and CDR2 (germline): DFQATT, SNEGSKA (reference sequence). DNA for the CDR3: TGCAGTGCTAGTCGCTTAGGTGGTGGCTACACCTTC. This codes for CSASRLGGGYTF.

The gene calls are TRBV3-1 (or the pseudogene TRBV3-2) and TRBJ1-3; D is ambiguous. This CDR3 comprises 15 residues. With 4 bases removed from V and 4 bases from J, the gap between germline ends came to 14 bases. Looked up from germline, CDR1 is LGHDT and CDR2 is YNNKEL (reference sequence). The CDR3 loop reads CASSRAEVEGNTIYF. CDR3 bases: TGTGCCAGCAGCCGAGCGGAGGTTGAGGGAAACACCATATATTTT.

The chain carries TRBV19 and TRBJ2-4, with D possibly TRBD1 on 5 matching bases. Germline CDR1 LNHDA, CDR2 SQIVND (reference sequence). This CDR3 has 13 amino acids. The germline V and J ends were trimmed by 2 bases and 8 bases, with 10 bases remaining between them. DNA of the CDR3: TGTGCCAGTAGTATACAGGGCCGGGACATTCAGTACTTC. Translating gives CASSIQGRDIQYF.

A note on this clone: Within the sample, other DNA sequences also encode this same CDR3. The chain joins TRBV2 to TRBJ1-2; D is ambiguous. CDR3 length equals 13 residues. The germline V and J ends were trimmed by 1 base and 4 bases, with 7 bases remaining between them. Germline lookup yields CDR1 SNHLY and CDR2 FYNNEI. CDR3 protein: CASSEGTGYGYTF. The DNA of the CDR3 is TGTGCCAGCAGTGAAGGTACGGGCTATGGCTACACCTTC.

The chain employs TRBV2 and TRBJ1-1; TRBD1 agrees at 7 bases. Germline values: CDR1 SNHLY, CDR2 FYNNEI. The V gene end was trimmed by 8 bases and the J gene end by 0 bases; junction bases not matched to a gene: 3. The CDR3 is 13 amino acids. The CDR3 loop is CASSTGMNTEAFF. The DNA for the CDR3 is TGTGCCAGCTCGACAGGGATGAACACTGAAGCTTTCTTT.

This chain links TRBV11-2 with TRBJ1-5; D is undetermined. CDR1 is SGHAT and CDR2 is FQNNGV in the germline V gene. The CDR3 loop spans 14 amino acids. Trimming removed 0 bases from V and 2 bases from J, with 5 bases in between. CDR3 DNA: TGTGCCAGCAGCTTAGATCTTGGCAATCAGCCCCAGCATTTT. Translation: CASSLDLGNQPQHF. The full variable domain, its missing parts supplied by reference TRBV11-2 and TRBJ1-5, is EAGVAQSPRYKIIEKRQSVAFWCNPISGHATLYWYQQILGQGPKLLIQFQNNGVVDDSQLPKDRFSAERLKGVDSTLKIQPAKLEDSAVYLCASSLDLGNQPQHFGDGTRLSIL.

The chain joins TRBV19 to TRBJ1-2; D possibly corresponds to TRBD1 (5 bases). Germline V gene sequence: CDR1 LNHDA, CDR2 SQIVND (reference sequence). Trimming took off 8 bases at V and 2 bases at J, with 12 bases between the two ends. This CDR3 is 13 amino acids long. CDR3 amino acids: CASQTDRNYGYTF. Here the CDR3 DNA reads TGTGCCAGTCAGACCGACAGAAACTATGGCTACACCTTC.

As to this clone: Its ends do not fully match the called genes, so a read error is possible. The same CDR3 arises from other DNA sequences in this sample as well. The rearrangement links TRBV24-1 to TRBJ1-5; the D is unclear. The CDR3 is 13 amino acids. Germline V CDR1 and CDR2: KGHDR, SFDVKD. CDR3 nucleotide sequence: TGTGCCACCAGTGGTTTTAGCGGTCAGCCCCAACATTTT. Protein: CATSGFSGQPQHF.

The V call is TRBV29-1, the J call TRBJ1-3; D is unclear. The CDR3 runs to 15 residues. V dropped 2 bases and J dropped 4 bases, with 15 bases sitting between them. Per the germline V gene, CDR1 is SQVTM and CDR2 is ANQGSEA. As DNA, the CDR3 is TGCAGCGTTGAACTGATCGGGAGTGGAGGAAACACCATATATTTT. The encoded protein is CSVELIGSGGNTIYF.

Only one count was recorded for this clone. The CDR3 sequence: CASTGRDLTFF. The DNA for the CDR3 is TGTGCCAGCACGGGCAGGGATTTAACTTTCTTT. The chain recombines TRBV5-6 with TRBJ1-1; possibly TRBD1 for D (5 bases). Trimming stripped 6 bases from V and 12 bases from J, with 15 bases between. This CDR3 has 11 residues. The germline V gene has CDR1 SGHDT and CDR2 YYEEEE.

CDR3 bases: TGCGCCAGGACGACAGGGGGCGAAAGCCTTAACACTGAAGCTTTCTTT. Amino acid sequence: CARTTGGESLNTEAFF. The chain carries TRBV10-1 and TRBJ1-1, with TRBD1 matching 10 bases. Trimming removed 9 bases from V and 2 bases from J; junction bases left unmatched: 12. From germline, CDR1 is WNHNN and CDR2 SYGVQD (reference sequence). The CDR3 length is 16 residues.

In DNA, the CDR3 is TGTGCCAGTAGTGGGCTAGCGGGGGCCGAAGAGACCCAGTACTTC. The encoded protein is CASSGLAGAEETQYF. J is TRBJ2-5 and V is TRBV19, with 10 nucleotides matching TRBD2. Germline CDR1 reads LNHDA; CDR2 reads SQIVND (reference sequence). V was pared by 5 bases and J by 3 bases, with 6 bases of the junction left unmatched. CDR3 size: 15 residues.

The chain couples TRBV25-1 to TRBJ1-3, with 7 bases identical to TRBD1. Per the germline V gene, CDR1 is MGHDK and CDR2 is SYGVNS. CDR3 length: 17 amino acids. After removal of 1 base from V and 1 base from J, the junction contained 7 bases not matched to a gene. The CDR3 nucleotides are TGTGCCAGCAGTGAATCCCAGGGGGTCCTTTCTGGAAACACCATATATTTT. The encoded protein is CASSESQGVLSGNTIYF.

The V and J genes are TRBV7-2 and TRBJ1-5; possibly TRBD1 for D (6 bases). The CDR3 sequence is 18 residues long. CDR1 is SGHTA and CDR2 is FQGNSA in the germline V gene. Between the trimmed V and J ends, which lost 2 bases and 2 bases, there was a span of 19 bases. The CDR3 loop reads CASSLRTGHPGGNQPQHF. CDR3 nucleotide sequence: TGTGCCAGCAGCTTACGAACGGGACACCCTGGGGGCAATCAGCCCCAGCATTTT. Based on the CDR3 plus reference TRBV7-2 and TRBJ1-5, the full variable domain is GAGVSQSPSNKVTEKGKDVELRCDPISGHTALYWYRQSLGQGLEFLIYFQGNSAPDKSGLPSDRFSAERTGGSVSTLTIQRTQQEDSAVYLCASSLRTGHPGGNQPQHFGDGTRLSIL.

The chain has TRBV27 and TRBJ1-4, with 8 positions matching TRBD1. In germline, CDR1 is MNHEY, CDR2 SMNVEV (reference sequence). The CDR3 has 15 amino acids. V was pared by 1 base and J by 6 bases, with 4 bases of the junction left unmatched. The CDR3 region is CASSLLGTGDEKLFF. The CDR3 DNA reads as TGTGCCAGCAGTTTATTGGGGACAGGAGATGAAAAACTGTTTTTT.

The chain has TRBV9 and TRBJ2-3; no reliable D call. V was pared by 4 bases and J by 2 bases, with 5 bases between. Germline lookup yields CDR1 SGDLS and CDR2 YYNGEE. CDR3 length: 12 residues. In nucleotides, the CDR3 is TGTGCCAGCAGCTTCGACACAGATACGCAGTATTTT. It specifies CASSFDTDTQYF.

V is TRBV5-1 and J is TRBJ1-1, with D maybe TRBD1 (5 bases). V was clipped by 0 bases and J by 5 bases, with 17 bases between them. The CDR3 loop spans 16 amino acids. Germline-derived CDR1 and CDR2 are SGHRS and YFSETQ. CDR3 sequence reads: CASSLEGTGGGTEAFF. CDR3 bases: TGCGCCAGCAGCTTGGAAGGTACCGGGGGAGGGACTGAAGCTTTCTTT.

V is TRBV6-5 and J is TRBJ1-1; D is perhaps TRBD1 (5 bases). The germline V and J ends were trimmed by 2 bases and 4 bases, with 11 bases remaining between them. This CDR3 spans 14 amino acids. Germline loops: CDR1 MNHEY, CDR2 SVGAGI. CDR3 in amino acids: CASSYRDVGTEAFF. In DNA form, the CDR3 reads TGTGCCAGCAGTTACCGGGACGTGGGCACTGAAGCTTTCTTT.

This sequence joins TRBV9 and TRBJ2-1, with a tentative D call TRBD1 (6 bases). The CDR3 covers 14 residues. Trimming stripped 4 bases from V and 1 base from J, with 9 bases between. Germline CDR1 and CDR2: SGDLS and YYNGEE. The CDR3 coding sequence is TGTGCCAGCAGCAACGGACAGTCCTACAATGAGCAGTTCTTC. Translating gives CASSNGQSYNEQFF.

CDR3 sequence reads: CASSHTRPSGGRLTYEQYV. In DNA form, the CDR3 reads TGCGCCAGCAGCCACACCCGTCCTAGCGGGGGGCGGCTGACCTACGAGCAGTACGTC. The chain joins TRBV10-1 to TRBJ2-7, with 11 nucleotides matching TRBD2. The CDR3 totals 19 residues. V dropped 6 bases and J dropped 2; count of bases not matched to a gene: 18. Germline V gene sequence: CDR1 WNHNN, CDR2 SYGVQD (reference sequence).

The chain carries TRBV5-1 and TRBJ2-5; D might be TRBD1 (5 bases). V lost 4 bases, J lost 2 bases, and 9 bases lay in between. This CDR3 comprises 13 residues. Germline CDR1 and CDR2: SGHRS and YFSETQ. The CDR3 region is CASSPTVQETQYF. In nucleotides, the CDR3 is TGCGCCAGCAGCCCGACAGTACAAGAGACCCAGTACTTC. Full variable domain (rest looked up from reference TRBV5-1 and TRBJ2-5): KAGVTQTPRYLIKTRGQQVTLSCSPISGHRSVSWYQQTPGQGLQFLFEYFSETQRNKGNFPGRFSGRQFSNSRSEMNVSTLELGDSALYLCASSPTVQETQYFGPGTRLLVL.

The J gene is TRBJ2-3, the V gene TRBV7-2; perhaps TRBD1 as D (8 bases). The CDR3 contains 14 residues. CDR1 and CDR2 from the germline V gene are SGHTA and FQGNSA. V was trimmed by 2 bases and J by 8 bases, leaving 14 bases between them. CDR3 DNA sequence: TGTGCCAGCAGCTTAACTACAGGGGGGGGTACGCAGTATTTT. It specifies CASSLTTGGGTQYF.

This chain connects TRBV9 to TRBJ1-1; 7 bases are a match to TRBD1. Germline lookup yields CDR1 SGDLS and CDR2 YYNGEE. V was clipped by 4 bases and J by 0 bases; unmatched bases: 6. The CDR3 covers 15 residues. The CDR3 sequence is CASSLTGDLNTEAFF. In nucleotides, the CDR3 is TGTGCCAGCAGCCTTACAGGGGATCTGAACACTGAAGCTTTCTTT.

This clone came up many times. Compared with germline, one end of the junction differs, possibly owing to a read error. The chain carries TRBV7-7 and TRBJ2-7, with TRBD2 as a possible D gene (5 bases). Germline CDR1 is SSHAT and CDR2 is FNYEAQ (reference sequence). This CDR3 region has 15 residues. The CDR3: CASSLAPGGFYEQYF. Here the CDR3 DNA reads TGTGCTAGCAGCTTAGCGCCAGGAGGATTCTACGAGCAGTACTTC.

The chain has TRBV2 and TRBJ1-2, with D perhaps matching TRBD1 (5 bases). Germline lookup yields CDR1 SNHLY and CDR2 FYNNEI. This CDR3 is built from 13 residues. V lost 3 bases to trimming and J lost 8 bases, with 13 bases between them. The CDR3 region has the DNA TGTGCCAGCAGTGAGAGGCAGGGCGGCGGCTACACCTTC. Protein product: CASSERQGGGYTF.

CDR3 in amino acids: CASSLSGGNGYTF. The CDR3 bases are TGTGCCAGCAGTTTATCCGGGGGTAATGGCTACACCTTC. The rearrangement uses TRBV27 and TRBJ1-2; the D gene is possibly TRBD1 (5 bases). Trimming took 0 bases from V and 6 from J, leaving 8 bases between them. CDR1 and CDR2 (germline): MNHEY, SMNVEV (reference sequence). This CDR3 has 13 residues.